This T cell receptor (beta chain) was observed in a study of CXCR3-negative and CXCR3-positive naive CD8 T cells. Per germline, CDR1 SGHNT and CDR2 YENEEA. The length of the CDR3 is 13 residues. Via 5' RACE with UMI labels, TRB cDNA libraries were prepared. From its re-call of the 5' RACE reads, TCRdb lists each CDR3 protein once, without DNA. The ten most abundant clones cover 9.5% to 12% of a sample with about 43,000 distinct CDR3 sequences. The chain recombines TRBV11-3 with TRBJ2-5; TCRdb calls TRBD2, which cannot be checked without DNA. Sequencing was performed on memory CD8+ T cells from blood. This clonotype originated in a human donor in good health. Some clones in this sample may be carry-over from other donors' samples. This CDR3 reads CASSSGGVETQYF.